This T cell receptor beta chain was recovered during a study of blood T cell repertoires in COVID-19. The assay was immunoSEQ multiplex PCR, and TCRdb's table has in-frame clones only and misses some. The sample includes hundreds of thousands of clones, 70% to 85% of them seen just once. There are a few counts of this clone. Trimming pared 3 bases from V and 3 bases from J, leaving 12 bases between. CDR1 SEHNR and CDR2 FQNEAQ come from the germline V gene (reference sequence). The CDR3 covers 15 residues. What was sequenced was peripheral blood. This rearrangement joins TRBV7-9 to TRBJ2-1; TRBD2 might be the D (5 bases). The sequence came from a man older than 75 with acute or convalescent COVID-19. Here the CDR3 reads CASSLGIGIYNEQFF. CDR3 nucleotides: TGTGCCAGCAGCTTGGGAATCGGGATCTACAATGAGCAGTTCTTC. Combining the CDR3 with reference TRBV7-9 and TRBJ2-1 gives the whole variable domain DTGVSQNPRHKITKRGQNVTFRCDPISEHNRLYWYRQTLGQGPEFLTYFQNEAQLEKSRLLSDRFSAERPKGSFSTLEIQRTEQGDSAMYLCASSLGIGIYNEQFFGPGTRLTVL.